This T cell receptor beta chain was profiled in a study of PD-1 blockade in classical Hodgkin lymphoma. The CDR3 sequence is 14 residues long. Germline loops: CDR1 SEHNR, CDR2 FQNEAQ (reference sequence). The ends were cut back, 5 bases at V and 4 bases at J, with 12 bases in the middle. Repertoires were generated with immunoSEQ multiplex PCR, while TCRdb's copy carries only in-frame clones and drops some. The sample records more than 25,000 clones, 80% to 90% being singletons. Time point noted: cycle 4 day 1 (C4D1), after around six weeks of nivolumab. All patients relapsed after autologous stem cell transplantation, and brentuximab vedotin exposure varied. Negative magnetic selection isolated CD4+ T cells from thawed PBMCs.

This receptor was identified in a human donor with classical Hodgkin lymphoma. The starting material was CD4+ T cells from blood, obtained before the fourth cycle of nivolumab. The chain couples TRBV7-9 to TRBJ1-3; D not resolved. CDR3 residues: CASSREGVGNTIYF. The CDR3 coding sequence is TGTGCCAGCAGCCGGGAGGGTGTCGGAAACACCATATATTTT.